This TCR beta chain derives from a study of T cell responses to AZD1222 COVID-19 vaccine. Whole-study context: Doses given second, at about 4 or about 12 weeks, were pooled.

From germline, CDR1 is SQVTM and CDR2 ANQGSEA. CDR3 size: 12 residues. V shed 6 bases and J 9 bases; nucleotides not matched to a gene: 7. In the case of this clone: Its antigen is as yet unknown.

Findings and limits, study-wide: Only six individuals given AZD1222 were seropositive at baseline. Only after the peak T cell response were repertoires sampled. Spike-specific TCR breadth and depth were elevated following two AZD1222 doses.

Clones were sequenced by immunoSEQ multiplex PCR, and TCRdb holds only the in-frame ones, with some missing. The sample has about 55,000 clones; 80% to 90% are singletons. Source: peripheral blood, taken on day 0 of AZD1222 vaccination. This chain joins TRBV29-1 and TRBJ2-1, with 8 bases matching TRBD1. The source of this sequence is an adult in good health. CDR3 coding DNA: TGCAGCGTGGTCCCAGGGGGCTTTGAGCAGTTCTTC. As protein: CSVVPGGFEQFF.